This T cell receptor (beta chain) emerged from a study of PD-1 blockade in classical Hodgkin lymphoma. Regarding time point: cycle 4 day 1 (C4D1), after five to seven weeks of nivolumab. Brentuximab vedotin exposure varied among the patients, all of whom had relapsed after autologous stem cell transplantation. TCRdb keeps only in-frame clones here, not all; method: immunoSEQ multiplex PCR. The sample has approximately 20,000 clones; about 80% are singletons. The V gene's germline CDR1 is GTSNPN and CDR2 SVGIG (reference sequence). V shed 7 bases, J shed 2 bases, and the junction held 5 bases outside the gene matches. The CDR3 consists of 14 residues.

Sequenced here: peripheral blood mononuclear cells (PBMCs), sampled before the fourth cycle of nivolumab. This chain uses TRBV30 with TRBJ2-1; 10 bases match TRBD2. The clonotype comes from a human donor with classical Hodgkin lymphoma. The CDR3 loop is CASLLAGAYNEQFF. For the CDR3, the DNA is TGTGCCTCCCTCCTAGCGGGGGCCTACAATGAGCAGTTCTTC.